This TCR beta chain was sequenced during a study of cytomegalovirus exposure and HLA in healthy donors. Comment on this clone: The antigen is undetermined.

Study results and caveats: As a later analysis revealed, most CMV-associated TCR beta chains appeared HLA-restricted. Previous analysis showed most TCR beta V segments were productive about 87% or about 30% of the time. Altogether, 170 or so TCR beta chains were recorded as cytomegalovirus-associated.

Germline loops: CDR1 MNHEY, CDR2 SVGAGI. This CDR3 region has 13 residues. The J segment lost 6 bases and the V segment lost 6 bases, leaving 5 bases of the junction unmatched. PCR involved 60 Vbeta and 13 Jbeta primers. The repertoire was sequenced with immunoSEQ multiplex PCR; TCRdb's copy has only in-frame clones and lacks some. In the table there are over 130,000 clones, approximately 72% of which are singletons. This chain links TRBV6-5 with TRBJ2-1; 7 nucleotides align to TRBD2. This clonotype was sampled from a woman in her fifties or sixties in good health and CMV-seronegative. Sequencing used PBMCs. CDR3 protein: CASRRGGGNEQFF. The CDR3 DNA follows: TGTGCCAGCAGACGGGGCGGGGGCAATGAGCAGTTCTTC.